One sample yielded the 23 T cell receptor beta chains listed below, sequenced in a study of HIV-infected patients and healthy controls. Whole blood was used without fractionation, so all unsorted peripheral T cells were included. Reverse transcription used about 500 ng RNA and constant-region primers for alpha and beta. Each of the alpha and beta chains got its own library through chain-specific third strand synthesis with indices. TCRdb reprocessed the 5' RACE reads via MiXCR and lists one record per CDR3 protein. This sample has about 17,000 distinct CDR3 sequences, with about 5% found just once. Sequencing was done on a sample of blood. The receptors were sampled from an adult in good health.

This clonotype was observed at least ten times. The chain carries TRBV18 and TRBJ2-3; the D gene is possibly TRBD1 (6 bases). CDR3 size: 16 residues. Between the trimmed V and J ends, which lost 5 bases and 1 base, there was a span of 16 bases. Germline CDR1 is KGHSH and CDR2 is LQKENI. Here the CDR3 DNA reads TGTGCCAGCTCATCGACCCGGGACACCGGCACAGATACGCAGTATTTT. Translated: CASSSTRDTGTDTQYF.

This clonotype is termed medium-sized. The chain uses TRBV7-9 and TRBJ1-6; D call uncertain. CDR1 is SEHNR, CDR2 FQNEAQ, per germline (reference sequence). The CDR3 loop spans 15 amino acids. V was pared by 4 bases and J by 7 bases, with 14 bases between. The CDR3 coding sequence is TGTGCCAGCAGCTGGCTTTTTGGCCAGAATTCACCCCTCCACTTT. It encodes CASSWLFGQNSPLHF.

This clonotype was found many times. This chain links TRBV7-2 with TRBJ2-5; no firm D call. CDR1 is SGHTA and CDR2 is FQGNSA in the germline V gene. CDR3 length equals 14 residues. V lost 5 bases, J lost 0 bases, and 10 bases lay in between. This chain's CDR3 is CASSIGPDQETQYF. DNA of the CDR3: TGTGCCAGCAGCATCGGACCGGACCAAGAGACCCAGTACTTC.

This clonotype was observed many times. The rearrangement uses TRBV21-1 and TRBJ1-5. TRBV21-1 is tagged as a pseudogene. The CDR3 runs 13 residues. The CDR3 sequence: CASSLGCNQPQHF. The CDR3 nucleotides read TGTGCCAGCAGCCTTGGATGCAATCAGCCCCAGCATTTT.

This clonotype was counted many times. The rearrangement links TRBV5-5 to TRBJ1-1, with D unclear. Looked up from germline, CDR1 is SGHKS and CDR2 is YYEKEE (reference sequence). Trimming removed 0 bases from V and 3 bases from J, with 15 bases in between. The CDR3 runs to 16 residues. The CDR3 DNA reads TGTGCCAGCAGCTTGGGAGGGTGGGGTCGATACACTGAAGCTTTCTTT. It codes for CASSLGGWGRYTEAFF.

This clonotype came up many times. This chain joins TRBV12-5 and TRBJ2-2; D may be TRBD1 (5 bases). This CDR3 contains 17 residues. Trimming cost V 0 bases and J 1 base, with 12 bases left between them. Germline lookup yields CDR1 LGHNT and CDR2 FRNRAP. The CDR3 spells CASGLVLWTQNTGELFF. CDR3 in DNA: TGTGCTAGTGGTTTGGTACTTTGGACACAGAACACCGGGGAGCTGTTTTTT.

This clonotype was found many times. J is TRBJ1-1 and V is TRBV5-1; tentatively, D is TRBD1 (6 bases). The germline V gene encodes CDR1 SGHRS and CDR2 YFSETQ. Trimming removed 7 bases at V and 3 bases at J, with 19 bases between. CDR3 length equals 15 residues. The CDR3 sequence is CASGRAQGVDTEAFF. CDR3 nucleotide sequence: TGCGCCAGCGGCCGTGCACAGGGAGTAGACACTGAAGCTTTCTTT.

This clonotype was detected many times. The chain links TRBV21-1 to TRBJ2-2. TRBV21-1 constitutes a pseudogene. CDR3 length equals 15 residues. CDR3 sequence reads: CASSKGRKNTGELFF. The CDR3 nucleotides are TGTGCCAGCAGCAAAGGACGGAAGAACACCGGGGAGCTGTTTTTT.

This clonotype was recorded at least ten times. This chain uses TRBV6-6 with TRBJ1-1; D might be TRBD1 (5 bases). The germline V gene encodes CDR1 MNHNY and CDR2 SVGAGI (reference sequence). The CDR3 loop spans 12 amino acids. V was pared by 6 bases and J by 4 bases, with 9 bases between. CDR3 coding DNA: TGTGCCAGCAGCACGCAGGGCACTGAAGCTTTCTTT. It specifies CASSTQGTEAFF.

This clonotype showed up many times. V gene TRBV20-1 combines with J gene TRBJ1-2, with D hard to call. The germline V and J ends were trimmed by 0 bases and 7 bases, with 15 bases remaining between them. This CDR3 has 14 amino acids. Germline V gene sequence: CDR1 DFQATT, CDR2 SNEGSKA (reference sequence). Written as DNA, the CDR3 is TGCAGTGCTAGAGATCCCCGAAGAGAAATTGGCTACACCTTC. It yields the protein CSARDPRREIGYTF.

This clonotype was counted ten times or more. The chain joins TRBV28 to TRBJ2-7, with a tentative D call TRBD1 (5 bases). Germline V CDR1 and CDR2: MDHEN, SYDVKM. Trimming cost V 8 bases and J 0 bases, with 14 bases left between them. The CDR3 is made up of 14 amino acids. This CDR3 reads CASGTGSSSYEQYF. For the CDR3, the DNA is TGTGCCAGCGGTACAGGCTCGAGCTCCTACGAGCAGTACTTC.

The table lists this clonotype with many counts. V is TRBV20-1 and J is TRBJ2-1; 8 bases map to TRBD1. In germline, CDR1 is DFQATT, CDR2 SNEGSKA (reference sequence). Losses at the gene ends were 5 bases for V and 4 bases for J; bases not matched to a gene: 16. This CDR3 region has 17 residues. CDR3 bases: TGCAGTGCTCCTGCGCCAGGGGGCGAAATAGTATACAATGAGCAGTTCTTC. It is translated as CSAPAPGGEIVYNEQFF.

This clonotype was detected many times. The rearrangement uses TRBV20-1 and TRBJ2-3; 10 bases agree with TRBD1. The CDR3 covers 14 residues. From germline, CDR1 is DFQATT and CDR2 SNEGSKA (reference sequence). V trimming: 3 bases; J trimming: 4 bases; junction bases outside the gene matches: 4. The DNA for the CDR3 is TGCAGTGCTAGTGCGGGACAGGGGCCAGATACGCAGTATTTT. Translated: CSASAGQGPDTQYF.

Judged by abundance, this clonotype is medium-sized. The rearrangement links TRBV6-5 to TRBJ2-6; 7 bases match TRBD1. Germline V gene sequence: CDR1 MNHEY, CDR2 SVGAGI. Unmatched junction bases numbered 12, after V lost 4 bases and J lost 0 bases. This CDR3 spans 19 amino acids. The CDR3 region has the DNA TGTGCCAGCAGTTTCCTACAGGGGCCGTTGAGCTCTGGGGCCAACGTCCTGACTTTC. Translation: CASSFLQGPLSSGANVLTF.

This clonotype was seen ten or more times. The chain combines TRBV6-4 with TRBJ2-3; D is perhaps TRBD1 (6 bases). The CDR3 length is 15 residues. Germline CDR1 MRHNA, CDR2 SNTAGT. Trimming pared 0 bases from V and 1 base from J, leaving 8 bases between. The CDR3 reads CASSDSPGGTDTQYF. The DNA for the CDR3 is TGTGCCAGCAGTGACTCCCCAGGGGGCACAGATACGCAGTATTTT.

This clonotype was picked up many times. This chain uses TRBV11-2 with TRBJ1-4; D ambiguous. Trimming removed 5 bases at V and 7 bases at J, with 11 bases between. CDR1 is SGHAT and CDR2 is FQNNGV in the germline V gene. The CDR3 consists of 13 residues. DNA of the CDR3: TGTGCCAGCAGCCAACAGAGCAGTGAAAAACTGTTTTTT. This translates into CASSQQSSEKLFF.

This clonotype occurred many times. V gene TRBV2 combines with J gene TRBJ1-1; D remains unclear. The germline CDR1 and CDR2 sequences are SNHLY and FYNNEI. The CDR3 loop spans 14 amino acids. Trimming removed 5 bases from V and 3 bases from J, with 13 bases in between. CDR3 sequence: CASSPRTAYTEAFF. The CDR3 DNA sequence: TGTGCCAGCAGTCCTCGGACGGCCTACACTGAAGCTTTCTTT.

This clonotype was detected ten times or more. The chain recombines TRBV9 with TRBJ2-5; D remains ambiguous. The germline CDR1 and CDR2 sequences are SGDLS and YYNGEE. The CDR3 runs to 19 residues. V was pared by 3 bases and J by 1 base, with 25 bases between. CDR3 protein: CASSDPRIARLDLQETQYF. The DNA for the CDR3 is TGTGCCAGCAGCGATCCACGTATTGCTAGACTCGACCTCCAAGAGACCCAGTACTTC. Looking up the rest from reference TRBV9 and TRBJ2-5 gives the full variable domain: DSGVTQTPKHLITATGQRVTLRCSPRSGDLSVYWYQQSLDQGLQFLIQYYNGEERAKGNILERFSAQQFPDLHSELNLSSLELGDSALYFCASSDPRIARLDLQETQYFGPGTRLLVL.

This clonotype occurred once. The chain links TRBV20-1 to TRBJ2-7; the D is unclear. Per the germline V gene, CDR1 is DFQATT and CDR2 is SNEGSKA (reference sequence). V was pared by 1 base and J by 3 bases, with 10 bases between. The CDR3 is made up of 13 amino acids. The CDR3 loop reads CSARGNTDYEQYF. The CDR3 DNA follows: TGCAGTGCTAGAGGAAATACGGACTACGAGCAGTACTTC.

This clonotype has at least ten counts. The chain combines TRBV6-2 or TRBV6-3 with TRBJ1-1; the D gene is possibly TRBD1 (5 bases). Germline V gene data show CDR1 as MNHEY and CDR2 as SVGEGT. Between the trimmed V and J ends, which lost 0 bases and 1 base, there was a span of 12 bases. This CDR3 comprises 16 residues. CDR3 protein: CASSYSPGLANTEAFF. The CDR3 DNA reads as TGTGCCAGCAGTTACTCTCCAGGGTTGGCGAACACTGAAGCTTTCTTT.

There are many counts of this clonotype. The rearrangement uses TRBV20-1 and TRBJ1-5; unclear D gene. Trimming took 6 bases from V and 3 from J, leaving 12 bases between them. The CDR3 runs to 13 residues. Per germline, CDR1 DFQATT and CDR2 SNEGSKA (reference sequence). CDR3 sequence reads: CSARPGFNQPQHF. The CDR3 coding sequence is TGCAGTGCGAGGCCGGGATTCAATCAGCCCCAGCATTTT.

This clonotype was seen many times. The chain is built from TRBV28 and TRBJ2-3; no clear D. Germline V gene lookup returns CDR1 MDHEN and CDR2 SYDVKM. CDR3 length: 16 residues. V was shortened by 4 bases and J by 2 bases, with 16 bases between the two germline ends. In nucleotides, the CDR3 is TGTGCCAGCAGTTCTGTGACCCATCCACCCACAGATACGCAGTATTTT. Amino acids: CASSSVTHPPTDTQYF.

This clonotype was observed many times. J is TRBJ2-6 and V is TRBV12-3 or TRBV12-4, with D uncertain. The CDR3 spans 15 residues. V dropped 1 base and J dropped 0 bases, with 4 bases sitting between them. CDR3 in DNA: TGTGCCAGCAGTTTAGTAGTCTCTGGGGCCAACGTCCTGACTTTC. This sequence encodes CASSLVVSGANVLTF.